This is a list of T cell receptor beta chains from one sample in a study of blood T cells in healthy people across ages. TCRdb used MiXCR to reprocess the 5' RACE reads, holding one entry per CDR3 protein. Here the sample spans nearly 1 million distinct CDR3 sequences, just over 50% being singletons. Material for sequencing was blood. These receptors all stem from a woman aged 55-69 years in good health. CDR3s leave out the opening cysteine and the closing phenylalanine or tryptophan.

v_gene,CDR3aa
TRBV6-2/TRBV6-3,ASSSGDGPRSPLH
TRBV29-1,SVGGSSTDTQY
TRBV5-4,ASSFNGRSNYGYT
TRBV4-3,ASSRWGQGTSGANVLT
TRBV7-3,ASSLTADGYYEQY
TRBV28,ASSPVVQYGYT
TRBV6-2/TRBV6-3,ASSDGGSGYEQY
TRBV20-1,SAQTSGRPQETQY
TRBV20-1,SAKVAGSYEQY
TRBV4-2,ASSQGYQRGDIQY
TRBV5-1,ASSPGTGGEYYGYT
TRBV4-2,ASSQDGGSLYEQY
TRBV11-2,ASSLAGLGGEKLF
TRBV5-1,ASSPQADYEQY
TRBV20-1,SARDPRYYGYT
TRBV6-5,ASSYTAGTSQEEQY
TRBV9,ASSVMGQGTDTQY
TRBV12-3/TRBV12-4,ASSLPGADTQY
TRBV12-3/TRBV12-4,ASSLGTGLAGEKLF
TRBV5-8,ASSFVESPLH
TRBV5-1,ASRRGTAIQETQY
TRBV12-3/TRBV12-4,ASRRQGNTEAF
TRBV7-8,ASSILAGTSDEQF
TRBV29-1,SVEDKFPYEQY
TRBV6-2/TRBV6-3,ASSYSFYEGTEAF
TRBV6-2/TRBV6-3,ASSNRYEQY
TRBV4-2,ASSRILQVMSKNIQY
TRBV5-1,ASSYTGHPSRDYGYT
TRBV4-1,ASSQVPSERYEQY
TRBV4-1,ASSPWTYATYEQY
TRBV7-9,ASSLRATTVTDTQY
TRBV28,ASSSQGTIQY